The next 30 T cell receptor beta chains were all read from a single sample in a study of T cells after yellow fever vaccination. TCRdb reanalysed the 5' RACE reads using MiXCR and keeps one entry per CDR3 protein. The sample yields about 240,000 distinct CDR3 sequences, 3.6% seen once. The specimen was PBMCs, collected 15 days after the yellow fever booster vaccination. The receptors here all came from a man in his late teens or twenties who received the YFV17D yellow fever vaccine.

This clonotype was seen many times. The DNA for the CDR3 is TGTGCCAGCAGTCGGGACATCGGGCGGGGTGAGTTCTTC. It specifies CASSRDIGRGEFF. The J gene is TRBJ2-1, the V gene TRBV12-3 or TRBV12-4, with D perhaps matching TRBD1 or TRBD2 (6 bases each). The V end lost 5 bases, the J end lost 14 bases, and 19 bases lay between the germline ends. This CDR3 has 13 amino acids.

This clonotype has at least ten counts. The chain is built from TRBV24-1 and TRBJ2-5, with 15 nucleotides matching TRBD2. The CDR3 sequence is 18 residues long. Germline-derived CDR1 and CDR2 are KGHDR and SFDVKD. With V trimmed by 3 bases and J by 2 bases, 6 bases remained unmatched. The CDR3 protein is CATSDPGLAGGSQETQYF. The CDR3 region has the DNA TGTGCCACCAGTGATCCGGGACTAGCGGGGGGAAGTCAAGAGACCCAGTACTTC.

This clonotype occurred many times. The gene calls are TRBV3-1 and TRBJ1-1; the match to TRBD1 covers 7 bases. This CDR3 is 12 amino acids long. With V trimmed by 8 bases and J by 4 bases, 4 bases remained unmatched. CDR1 is LGHDT and CDR2 is YNNKEL in the germline V gene (reference sequence). The DNA for the CDR3 is TGTGCCAGCGGACAGGCGGCCACTGAAGCTTTCTTT. Translating gives CASGQAATEAFF.

In this sample, this clonotype turned up many times. This chain joins TRBV12-3 or TRBV12-4 and TRBJ2-1; 10 positions match TRBD2. J lost 5 bases, V lost 5 bases, and 9 bases had no gene match. CDR3 length equals 16 residues. The CDR3 DNA sequence: TGTGCCAGCAGTCCAGGCGGGACTAGCGCTCACAATGAGCAGTTCTTC. Amino acid sequence: CASSPGGTSAHNEQFF.

This clonotype was seen many times. This rearrangement joins TRBV4-1 to TRBJ1-1, with D unclear. The CDR3 runs 14 residues. Germline CDR1 is MGHRA and CDR2 is YSYEKL. With 4 bases removed from V and 0 bases from J, the gap between germline ends came to 9 bases. Here the CDR3 reads CASSLLGMNTEAFF. The CDR3 DNA reads TGCGCCAGCAGCCTTCTAGGGATGAACACTGAAGCTTTCTTT.

This clonotype was recorded once. One end of the junction varies from germline; a read error may be responsible. The CDR3 reads CASSLHGLSRESQYF. CDR3 nucleotides: TGCGCCAGCAGCTTACACGGCCTTAGTAGAGAGAGCCAGTACTTC. V gene TRBV5-1 combines with J gene TRBJ2-5; D unresolved. The germline V gene encodes CDR1 SGHRS and CDR2 YFSETQ. The CDR3 consists of 15 residues.

At least ten counts were recorded for this clonotype. This rearrangement joins TRBV5-6 to TRBJ2-7; TRBD2 is a possible D gene (5 bases). Trimming took 0 bases from V and 0 from J, leaving 7 bases between them. Germline CDR1 and CDR2: SGHDT and YYEEEE. The CDR3 consists of 14 residues. CDR3: CASSLGRDSYEQYF. The CDR3 region has the DNA TGTGCCAGCAGCTTGGGTCGGGACTCCTACGAGCAGTACTTC.

This clonotype has a count of ten or more. The rearrangement joins TRBV20-1 to TRBJ1-2, with D possibly TRBD1 on 5 matching bases. Trimming pared 5 bases from V and 4 bases from J, leaving 11 bases between. The CDR3 runs 12 residues. Germline V gene data show CDR1 as DFQATT and CDR2 as SNEGSKA (reference sequence). CDR3 loop: CSAVTVSYGYTF. The CDR3 DNA follows: TGCAGTGCTGTGACAGTTTCCTATGGCTACACCTTC.

This clonotype appeared a few times. V is TRBV5-5 and J is TRBJ2-1; D tentatively fits TRBD1 or TRBD2 (5 bases each). The length of the CDR3 is 16 residues. Trimming removed 2 bases at V and 4 bases at J, with 16 bases between. CDR1 SGHKS and CDR2 YYEKEE come from the germline V gene (reference sequence). The CDR3 here is CASSLEGRPVYNEQFF. The CDR3 nucleotides are TGTGCCAGCAGCTTAGAGGGACGGCCAGTTTACAATGAGCAGTTCTTC.

At least ten counts were recorded for this clonotype. The V call is TRBV12-3 or TRBV12-4, the J call TRBJ1-5; 10 nucleotides match TRBD1. The junction had 6 bases not matched to a gene; V was cut back by 6 bases and J by 7 bases. This CDR3 region has 14 residues. The CDR3 DNA reads as TGTGCCAGCAGCTCCGGACAGGGGGAACAGCCCCAGCATTTT. Residues: CASSSGQGEQPQHF.

Ten or more counts support this clonotype. This chain connects TRBV18 to TRBJ2-5, with D possibly matching TRBD2 (6 bases). The germline V gene encodes CDR1 KGHSH and CDR2 LQKENI. CDR3 length: 17 amino acids. V shed 1 base and J shed 3 bases, with 18 bases lying between them. The CDR3 nucleotides are TGTGCCAGCTCACCACGGGTCGGGAGCGACGGTAAAGAGACCCAGTACTTC. Translating gives CASSPRVGSDGKETQYF.

This clonotype has a count of ten or more. The V call is TRBV25-1, the J call TRBJ2-7, with D uncertain. With 3 bases removed from V and 6 bases from J, the gap between germline ends came to 9 bases. CDR3 length: 12 residues. Germline lookup yields CDR1 MGHDK and CDR2 SYGVNS. CDR3 in amino acids: CASSDGVGEQYV. The DNA for the CDR3 is TGTGCCAGCAGTGACGGAGTTGGCGAGCAGTACGTC.

This clonotype was seen at least ten times. J is TRBJ2-5 and V is TRBV28, with 11 bases matching TRBD2. Germline V lookup: CDR1 MDHEN, CDR2 SYDVKM. This CDR3 is built from 17 residues. Trimming removed 6 bases from V and 1 base from J; junction bases left unmatched: 10. Written as DNA, the CDR3 is TGTGCCAGCAGATCCAAAGCCGGGACTAGCGGCCAAGAGACCCAGTACTTC. It is translated as CASRSKAGTSGQETQYF. Filled out from reference TRBV28 and TRBJ2-5, the complete variable domain reads DVKVTQSSRYLVKRTGEKVFLECVQDMDHENMFWYRQDPGLGLRLIYFSYDVKMKEKGDIPEGYSVSREKKERFSLILESASTNQTSMYLCASRSKAGTSGQETQYFGPGTRLLVL.

This clonotype was detected many times. The chain is built from TRBV12-3 or TRBV12-4 and TRBJ2-1; 12 bases are a match to TRBD2. J gave up 5 bases and V 3 bases, and 5 bases lay outside the gene matches. The CDR3 runs to 16 residues. CDR3 amino acids: CASSLASGGGNNEQFF. In DNA form, the CDR3 reads TGTGCCAGCAGTTTGGCTAGCGGGGGGGGTAACAATGAGCAGTTCTTC.

Worth noting for this clonotype: A single base separates this from a much larger clone, so it may be a read error. V is TRBV7-9 and J is TRBJ1-6; D gene ambiguous. Deletions cut 4 bases from V and 9 bases from J, with 25 bases between. This CDR3 comprises 18 residues. Germline lookup yields CDR1 SEHNR and CDR2 FQNEAQ (reference sequence). This chain's CDR3 is CASSSPPIPGRRISPLHF. The CDR3 coding sequence is TGTGCCAGCAGCTCACCCCCGATACCCGGACGCAGAATTTCACCCCTCCACTTT.

This clonotype was observed many times. This sequence joins TRBV7-6 and TRBJ1-1, with TRBD1 as a possible D gene (5 bases). V shed 2 bases and J shed 0 bases, with 16 bases lying between them. CDR1 is SGHVS and CDR2 is FNYEAQ in the germline V gene. The CDR3 consists of 17 residues. CDR3 DNA: TGTGCCAGCAGCTTAAGCGCGGACACTTACATGAACACTGAAGCTTTCTTT. It translates to CASSLSADTYMNTEAFF.

This clonotype was picked up many times. This rearrangement joins TRBV5-1 to TRBJ2-3; maybe TRBD2 (6 bases). The CDR3 has 17 residues. V was trimmed by 2 bases and J by 0 bases, leaving 16 bases between them. CDR1 is SGHRS, CDR2 YFSETQ, per germline. Here the CDR3 reads CASSFLNRDFSTDTQYF. The CDR3 bases are TGCGCCAGCAGCTTCCTCAACCGGGACTTTAGCACAGATACGCAGTATTTT.

This clonotype was detected many times. The chain combines TRBV20-1 with TRBJ2-1; TRBD2 is a possible D gene (6 bases). The V and J ends lost 6 bases and 6 bases respectively, with 18 bases between them. The V gene's germline CDR1 is DFQATT and CDR2 SNEGSKA (reference sequence). This CDR3 region has 14 residues. As DNA, the CDR3 is TGCAGTGCGGGTGGGGCGGGGTTCTCCAATGAGCAGTTCTTC. It specifies CSAGGAGFSNEQFF.

This clonotype has at least ten counts. The chain recombines TRBV14 with TRBJ2-7, with D hard to call. The CDR3 length is 16 residues. Germline V CDR1 and CDR2: SGHDN, FVKESK. Between the trimmed V and J ends, which lost 0 bases and 6 bases, there was a span of 18 bases. In DNA form, the CDR3 reads TGTGCCAGCAGCCAAGATAAGATCGACGGCCTCTTCGAGCAGTACGTC. It translates to CASSQDKIDGLFEQYV.

The sample holds many counts of this clonotype. This chain uses TRBV5-4 with TRBJ2-5; 9 positions agree with TRBD1. V lost 4 bases to trimming and J lost 5 bases; unmatched junction nucleotides: 6. The germline V gene encodes CDR1 SGHNT and CDR2 YYREEE (reference sequence). This CDR3 spans 14 amino acids. CDR3 in DNA: TGTGCCAGCAGCGGGACAGGGCATCGGGAGACCCAGTACTTC. It codes for CASSGTGHRETQYF.

The CDR3 sequence is CASSEGTGRTTEAFF. CDR3 DNA sequence: TGTGCCAGCAGTGAAGGAACAGGGAGGACCACTGAAGCTTTCTTT. The J gene is TRBJ1-1, the V gene TRBV6-1; D is possibly TRBD1 (6 bases). Germline V gene lookup returns CDR1 MNHNS and CDR2 SASEGT. Trimming left V 1 base short and J 4 bases short, with 13 bases between. This CDR3 spans 15 amino acids.

Concerning this clonotype: A junction boundary mismatches the germline segment, possibly from a read error. The J gene is TRBJ2-1, the V gene TRBV7-6; D possibly corresponds to TRBD1 (5 bases). Germline V gene data show CDR1 as SGHVS and CDR2 as FNYEAQ. This CDR3 comprises 16 residues. The CDR3 bases are TGTGCCAGCAGCCCCGAACGACAGTTATCCTACACTGAGCAGTTCTTC. Encoded protein: CASSPERQLSYTEQFF.

There are many counts of this clonotype. The chain carries TRBV4-1 and TRBJ2-5; the match to TRBD2 covers 9 bases. The germline CDR1 and CDR2 sequences are MGHRA and YSYEKL. Trimming removed 0 bases from V and 6 bases from J; junction bases left unmatched: 2. This CDR3 has 14 residues. Here the CDR3 reads CASSQDSGGKTQYF. The CDR3 DNA reads TGCGCCAGCAGCCAAGACAGCGGGGGGAAGACCCAGTACTTC.

This clonotype was detected ten times or more. This sequence joins TRBV4-2 and TRBJ2-4, with D possibly TRBD1 on 5 matching bases. V lost 1 base to trimming and J lost 0 bases, with 13 bases between them. The CDR3 contains 17 residues. Germline CDR1 reads LGHNA; CDR2 reads YNFKEQ. CDR3 loop: CASSQVQNGQAKNIQYF. In DNA form, the CDR3 reads TGTGCCAGCAGCCAAGTTCAAAACGGACAAGCCAAAAACATTCAGTACTTC.

This clonotype was recorded at least ten times. CDR3 loop: CASSQGRLRASSYNSPLHF. In DNA form, the CDR3 reads TGCGCCAGCAGCCAAGGACGGTTAAGGGCAAGCTCCTATAATTCACCCCTCCACTTT. The chain links TRBV4-1 to TRBJ1-6, with no clear D. The V gene's germline CDR1 is MGHRA and CDR2 YSYEKL. The CDR3 has 19 residues. The V gene lost 1 base and the J gene lost 0 bases, with 16 bases spanning the gap.

This clonotype was recorded many times. The chain recombines TRBV20-1 with TRBJ1-1, with TRBD1 matching 8 bases. This CDR3 comprises 15 residues. Germline CDR1 reads DFQATT; CDR2 reads SNEGSKA (reference sequence). V lost 0 bases, J lost 10 bases, and 13 bases stayed unmatched. The CDR3 reads CSARDSVRGPRGAFF. The CDR3 nucleotides are TGCAGTGCTAGAGATTCTGTCAGGGGGCCCCGGGGAGCTTTCTTT.

J is TRBJ2-3 and V is TRBV7-3; D is perhaps TRBD1 or TRBD2 (7 bases each). Per germline, CDR1 SGHTA and CDR2 FQGTGA. CDR3 length: 16 amino acids. The germline V and J ends were trimmed by 5 bases and 1 base, with 16 bases remaining between them. This CDR3 reads CASSPGGVPGTDTQYF. CDR3 in DNA: TGTGCCAGCAGCCCAGGGGGGGTGCCCGGCACAGATACGCAGTATTTT.

This clonotype has only a few counts. The chain is built from TRBV19 and TRBJ1-2; perhaps TRBD1 as D (5 bases). This CDR3 region has 15 residues. The germline gives CDR1 LNHDA, CDR2 SQIVND (reference sequence). The V end was cut by 1 base, the J end by 0 bases, with 9 bases between. The CDR3 DNA reads TGTGCCAGTAGTATAGGACAGATTCCTAACTATGGCTACACCTTC. It is translated as CASSIGQIPNYGYTF. Full variable domain (remainder filled in from reference TRBV19 and TRBJ1-2): DGGITQSPKYLFRKEGQNVTLSCEQNLNHDAMYWYRQDPGQGLRLIYYSQIVNDFQKGDIAEGYSVSREKKESFPLTVTSAQKNPTAFYLCASSIGQIPNYGYTFGSGTRLTVV.

In this sample, this clonotype turned up many times. V and J are TRBV7-2 and TRBJ1-5; D remains unclear. Germline V gives CDR1 SGHTA, CDR2 FQGNSA. The CDR3 is made up of 13 amino acids. Trimming stripped 5 bases from V and 5 bases from J, with 10 bases between. The DNA of the CDR3 is TGTGCCAGCAGCCTAGGGTTGGATCAGCCCCAGCATTTT. Amino acid sequence: CASSLGLDQPQHF.

This clonotype was seen a few times. The V call is TRBV19, the J call TRBJ1-5; maybe TRBD1 (5 bases). The V end was cut by 5 bases, the J end by 4 bases, with 18 bases between. This CDR3 spans 16 amino acids. Germline-derived CDR1 and CDR2 are LNHDA and SQIVND (reference sequence). For the CDR3, the DNA is TGTGCCAGTAGTCCCGACAGACTTAGGGTAAATCAGCCCCAGCATTTT. This encodes CASSPDRLRVNQPQHF. Supplemented by reference TRBV19 and TRBJ1-5, the full variable domain reads DGGITQSPKYLFRKEGQNVTLSCEQNLNHDAMYWYRQDPGQGLRLIYYSQIVNDFQKGDIAEGYSVSREKKESFPLTVTSAQKNPTAFYLCASSPDRLRVNQPQHFGDGTRLSIL.